One sample yielded the 3 T cell receptor beta chains listed below, sequenced in a study of T cells expressing NK-cell markers. Following a re-call of the 5' RACE reads, TCRdb has one entry per CDR3 protein and lacks DNA. The sample shows about 550,000 distinct CDR3 sequences, and less than 4.5% sits with its ten largest clones. The sequencing input was blood T cells: a sorted CD56 or NKG2C T cell subset, CD4+ or CD8+ T cells, or bulk PBMC T cells (not recorded which). The source of these receptors is a man in his late teens or twenties in good health.

V and J are TRBV6-1 and TRBJ1-2. Germline CDR1 is MNHNS and CDR2 is SASEGT. This CDR3 region has 14 residues. This CDR3 reads CASSVPNPEYGYTF.

This chain joins TRBV20-1 and TRBJ2-2. The CDR3 is 13 residues long. Germline V gives CDR1 DFQATT, CDR2 SNEGSKA (reference sequence). CDR3 amino acids: CSASYSYTGELFF.

The J gene is TRBJ2-1, the V gene TRBV12-5; checking the TCRdb D call of TRBD1 is not possible without DNA. The V gene's germline CDR1 is LGHNT and CDR2 FRNRAP. The CDR3 is made up of 13 amino acids. CDR3 sequence reads: CASGIPGPNEQFF.